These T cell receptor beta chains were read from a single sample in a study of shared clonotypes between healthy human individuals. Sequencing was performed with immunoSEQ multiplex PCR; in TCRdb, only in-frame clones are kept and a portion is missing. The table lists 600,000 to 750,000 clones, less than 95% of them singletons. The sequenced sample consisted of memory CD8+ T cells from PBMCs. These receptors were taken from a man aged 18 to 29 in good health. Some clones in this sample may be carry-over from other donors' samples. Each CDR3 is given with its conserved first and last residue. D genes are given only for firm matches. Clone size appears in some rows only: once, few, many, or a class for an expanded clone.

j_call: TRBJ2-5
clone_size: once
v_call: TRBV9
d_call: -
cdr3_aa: CASTLASSDETQYF
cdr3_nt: TGTGCCAGCACCCTAGCGAGTAGCGACGAGACCCAGTACTTC

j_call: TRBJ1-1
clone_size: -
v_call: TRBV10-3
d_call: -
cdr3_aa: CAITQGNTEAFF
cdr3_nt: TGTGCCATCACGCAGGGGAACACTGAAGCTTTCTTT

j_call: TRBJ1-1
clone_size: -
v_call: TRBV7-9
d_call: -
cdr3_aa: CASSRSGRDTEAFF
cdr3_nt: TGTGCCAGCAGCCGCTCGGGCAGGGACACTGAAGCTTTCTTT

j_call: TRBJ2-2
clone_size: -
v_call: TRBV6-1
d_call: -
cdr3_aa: CASSYYVGRELFF
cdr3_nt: TGTGCCAGCAGTTATTACGTGGGCCGGGAGCTGTTTTTT

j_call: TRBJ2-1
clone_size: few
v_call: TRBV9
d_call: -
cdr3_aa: CASSVGGDSTSYYNEQFF
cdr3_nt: TGTGCCAGCAGCGTGGGTGGGGACTCGACCTCCTACTACAATGAGCAGTTCTTC

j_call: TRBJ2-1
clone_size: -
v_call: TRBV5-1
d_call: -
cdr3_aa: CASSLDYEQFF
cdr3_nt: TGCGCCAGCAGCTTGGACTACGAGCAGTTCTTC

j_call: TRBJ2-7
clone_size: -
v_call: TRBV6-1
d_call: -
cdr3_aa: CASTNGSSYEQYF
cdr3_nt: TGTGCCAGCACCAACGGTTCTTCCTACGAGCAGTACTTC

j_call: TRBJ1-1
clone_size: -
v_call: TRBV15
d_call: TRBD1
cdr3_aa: CATSRGTGETEAFF
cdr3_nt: TGTGCCACCAGCAGGGGGACAGGGGAGACTGAAGCTTTCTTT

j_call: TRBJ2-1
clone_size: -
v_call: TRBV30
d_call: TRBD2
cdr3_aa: CAWREREGLGEQFF
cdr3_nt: TGTGCCTGGAGAGAGCGGGAGGGCCTGGGTGAGCAGTTCTTC

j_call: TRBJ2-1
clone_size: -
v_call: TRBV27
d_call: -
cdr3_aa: CASSYGIYNEQFF
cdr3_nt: TGTGCCAGCAGTTACGGAATCTACAATGAGCAGTTCTTC

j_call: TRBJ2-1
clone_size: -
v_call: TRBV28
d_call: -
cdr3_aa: CASSLGNEQFF
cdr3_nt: TGTGCCAGCAGTTTAGGCAATGAGCAGTTCTTC

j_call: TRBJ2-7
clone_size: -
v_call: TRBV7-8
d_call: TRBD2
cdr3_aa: CASSYLTSRLYEQYF
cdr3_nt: TGTGCCAGCAGTTACCTGACTAGCAGACTCTACGAGCAGTACTTC

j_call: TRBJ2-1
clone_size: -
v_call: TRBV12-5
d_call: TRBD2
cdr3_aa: CASGYRGAGENNEQFF
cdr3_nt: TGTGCTAGTGGATACCGGGGAGCGGGGGAAAACAATGAGCAGTTCTTC

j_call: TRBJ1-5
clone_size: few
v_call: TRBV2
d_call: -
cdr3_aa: CASGGSRVLGNQPQHF
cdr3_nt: TGTGCCAGCGGGGGATCTCGGGTACTCGGCAATCAGCCCCAGCATTTT

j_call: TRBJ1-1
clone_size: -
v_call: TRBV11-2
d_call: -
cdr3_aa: CASSLGTDTEAFF
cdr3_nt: TGTGCCAGCAGCTTAGGCACAGACACTGAAGCTTTCTTT

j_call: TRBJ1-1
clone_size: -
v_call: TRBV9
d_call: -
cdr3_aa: CASSVKEGRPEAFF
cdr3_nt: TGTGCCAGCAGCGTAAAAGAGGGGCGCCCTGAAGCTTTCTTT

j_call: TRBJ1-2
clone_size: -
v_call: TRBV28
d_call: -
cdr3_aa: CASSPWTAYGYTF
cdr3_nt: TGTGCCAGCAGTCCCTGGACAGCCTATGGCTACACCTTC

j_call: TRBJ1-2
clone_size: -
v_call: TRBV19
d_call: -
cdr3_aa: CASSPAGPDGYTF
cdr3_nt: TGTGCCAGTAGCCCTGCCGGGCCCGACGGCTACACCTTC

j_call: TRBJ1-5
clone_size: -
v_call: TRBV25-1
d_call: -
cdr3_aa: CASSPMGGTQPQHF
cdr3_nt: TGTGCCAGCAGTCCGATGGGGGGGACTCAGCCCCAGCATTTT

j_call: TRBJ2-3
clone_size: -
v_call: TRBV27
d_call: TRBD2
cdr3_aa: CASSFQFPGLAGPGATDTQYF
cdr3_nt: TGTGCCAGCAGTTTCCAATTCCCGGGACTAGCGGGGCCCGGGGCCACGGATACGCAGTATTTT

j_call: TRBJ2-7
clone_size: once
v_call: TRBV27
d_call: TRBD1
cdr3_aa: CASSAHRGSYEQYF
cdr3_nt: TGTGCCAGCAGTGCCCACAGGGGCTCCTACGAGCAGTACTTC

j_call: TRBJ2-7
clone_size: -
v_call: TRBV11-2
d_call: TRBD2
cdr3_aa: CASSLGTSSYEQYF
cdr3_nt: TGTGCCAGCAGCCTAGGGACTAGCAGCTACGAGCAGTACTTC

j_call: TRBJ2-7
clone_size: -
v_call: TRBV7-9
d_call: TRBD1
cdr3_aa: CASSPRQGTTSYEQYF
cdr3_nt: TGTGCCAGCAGCCCGCGACAGGGGACAACCTCCTACGAGCAGTACTTC

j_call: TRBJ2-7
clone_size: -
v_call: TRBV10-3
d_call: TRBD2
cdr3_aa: CAISESLTSVAYEQYF
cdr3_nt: TGTGCCATCAGTGAGTCGCTGACTAGCGTCGCCTACGAGCAGTACTTC

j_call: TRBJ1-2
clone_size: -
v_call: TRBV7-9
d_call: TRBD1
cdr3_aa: CASSLGGTGLEGYTF
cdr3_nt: TGTGCCAGCAGCTTAGGAGGGACAGGGTTGGAAGGCTACACCTTC

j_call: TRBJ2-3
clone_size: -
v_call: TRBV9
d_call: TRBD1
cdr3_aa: CASSPGQGFTDTQYF
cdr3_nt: TGTGCCAGCAGCCCCGGACAGGGTTTCACAGATACGCAGTATTTT